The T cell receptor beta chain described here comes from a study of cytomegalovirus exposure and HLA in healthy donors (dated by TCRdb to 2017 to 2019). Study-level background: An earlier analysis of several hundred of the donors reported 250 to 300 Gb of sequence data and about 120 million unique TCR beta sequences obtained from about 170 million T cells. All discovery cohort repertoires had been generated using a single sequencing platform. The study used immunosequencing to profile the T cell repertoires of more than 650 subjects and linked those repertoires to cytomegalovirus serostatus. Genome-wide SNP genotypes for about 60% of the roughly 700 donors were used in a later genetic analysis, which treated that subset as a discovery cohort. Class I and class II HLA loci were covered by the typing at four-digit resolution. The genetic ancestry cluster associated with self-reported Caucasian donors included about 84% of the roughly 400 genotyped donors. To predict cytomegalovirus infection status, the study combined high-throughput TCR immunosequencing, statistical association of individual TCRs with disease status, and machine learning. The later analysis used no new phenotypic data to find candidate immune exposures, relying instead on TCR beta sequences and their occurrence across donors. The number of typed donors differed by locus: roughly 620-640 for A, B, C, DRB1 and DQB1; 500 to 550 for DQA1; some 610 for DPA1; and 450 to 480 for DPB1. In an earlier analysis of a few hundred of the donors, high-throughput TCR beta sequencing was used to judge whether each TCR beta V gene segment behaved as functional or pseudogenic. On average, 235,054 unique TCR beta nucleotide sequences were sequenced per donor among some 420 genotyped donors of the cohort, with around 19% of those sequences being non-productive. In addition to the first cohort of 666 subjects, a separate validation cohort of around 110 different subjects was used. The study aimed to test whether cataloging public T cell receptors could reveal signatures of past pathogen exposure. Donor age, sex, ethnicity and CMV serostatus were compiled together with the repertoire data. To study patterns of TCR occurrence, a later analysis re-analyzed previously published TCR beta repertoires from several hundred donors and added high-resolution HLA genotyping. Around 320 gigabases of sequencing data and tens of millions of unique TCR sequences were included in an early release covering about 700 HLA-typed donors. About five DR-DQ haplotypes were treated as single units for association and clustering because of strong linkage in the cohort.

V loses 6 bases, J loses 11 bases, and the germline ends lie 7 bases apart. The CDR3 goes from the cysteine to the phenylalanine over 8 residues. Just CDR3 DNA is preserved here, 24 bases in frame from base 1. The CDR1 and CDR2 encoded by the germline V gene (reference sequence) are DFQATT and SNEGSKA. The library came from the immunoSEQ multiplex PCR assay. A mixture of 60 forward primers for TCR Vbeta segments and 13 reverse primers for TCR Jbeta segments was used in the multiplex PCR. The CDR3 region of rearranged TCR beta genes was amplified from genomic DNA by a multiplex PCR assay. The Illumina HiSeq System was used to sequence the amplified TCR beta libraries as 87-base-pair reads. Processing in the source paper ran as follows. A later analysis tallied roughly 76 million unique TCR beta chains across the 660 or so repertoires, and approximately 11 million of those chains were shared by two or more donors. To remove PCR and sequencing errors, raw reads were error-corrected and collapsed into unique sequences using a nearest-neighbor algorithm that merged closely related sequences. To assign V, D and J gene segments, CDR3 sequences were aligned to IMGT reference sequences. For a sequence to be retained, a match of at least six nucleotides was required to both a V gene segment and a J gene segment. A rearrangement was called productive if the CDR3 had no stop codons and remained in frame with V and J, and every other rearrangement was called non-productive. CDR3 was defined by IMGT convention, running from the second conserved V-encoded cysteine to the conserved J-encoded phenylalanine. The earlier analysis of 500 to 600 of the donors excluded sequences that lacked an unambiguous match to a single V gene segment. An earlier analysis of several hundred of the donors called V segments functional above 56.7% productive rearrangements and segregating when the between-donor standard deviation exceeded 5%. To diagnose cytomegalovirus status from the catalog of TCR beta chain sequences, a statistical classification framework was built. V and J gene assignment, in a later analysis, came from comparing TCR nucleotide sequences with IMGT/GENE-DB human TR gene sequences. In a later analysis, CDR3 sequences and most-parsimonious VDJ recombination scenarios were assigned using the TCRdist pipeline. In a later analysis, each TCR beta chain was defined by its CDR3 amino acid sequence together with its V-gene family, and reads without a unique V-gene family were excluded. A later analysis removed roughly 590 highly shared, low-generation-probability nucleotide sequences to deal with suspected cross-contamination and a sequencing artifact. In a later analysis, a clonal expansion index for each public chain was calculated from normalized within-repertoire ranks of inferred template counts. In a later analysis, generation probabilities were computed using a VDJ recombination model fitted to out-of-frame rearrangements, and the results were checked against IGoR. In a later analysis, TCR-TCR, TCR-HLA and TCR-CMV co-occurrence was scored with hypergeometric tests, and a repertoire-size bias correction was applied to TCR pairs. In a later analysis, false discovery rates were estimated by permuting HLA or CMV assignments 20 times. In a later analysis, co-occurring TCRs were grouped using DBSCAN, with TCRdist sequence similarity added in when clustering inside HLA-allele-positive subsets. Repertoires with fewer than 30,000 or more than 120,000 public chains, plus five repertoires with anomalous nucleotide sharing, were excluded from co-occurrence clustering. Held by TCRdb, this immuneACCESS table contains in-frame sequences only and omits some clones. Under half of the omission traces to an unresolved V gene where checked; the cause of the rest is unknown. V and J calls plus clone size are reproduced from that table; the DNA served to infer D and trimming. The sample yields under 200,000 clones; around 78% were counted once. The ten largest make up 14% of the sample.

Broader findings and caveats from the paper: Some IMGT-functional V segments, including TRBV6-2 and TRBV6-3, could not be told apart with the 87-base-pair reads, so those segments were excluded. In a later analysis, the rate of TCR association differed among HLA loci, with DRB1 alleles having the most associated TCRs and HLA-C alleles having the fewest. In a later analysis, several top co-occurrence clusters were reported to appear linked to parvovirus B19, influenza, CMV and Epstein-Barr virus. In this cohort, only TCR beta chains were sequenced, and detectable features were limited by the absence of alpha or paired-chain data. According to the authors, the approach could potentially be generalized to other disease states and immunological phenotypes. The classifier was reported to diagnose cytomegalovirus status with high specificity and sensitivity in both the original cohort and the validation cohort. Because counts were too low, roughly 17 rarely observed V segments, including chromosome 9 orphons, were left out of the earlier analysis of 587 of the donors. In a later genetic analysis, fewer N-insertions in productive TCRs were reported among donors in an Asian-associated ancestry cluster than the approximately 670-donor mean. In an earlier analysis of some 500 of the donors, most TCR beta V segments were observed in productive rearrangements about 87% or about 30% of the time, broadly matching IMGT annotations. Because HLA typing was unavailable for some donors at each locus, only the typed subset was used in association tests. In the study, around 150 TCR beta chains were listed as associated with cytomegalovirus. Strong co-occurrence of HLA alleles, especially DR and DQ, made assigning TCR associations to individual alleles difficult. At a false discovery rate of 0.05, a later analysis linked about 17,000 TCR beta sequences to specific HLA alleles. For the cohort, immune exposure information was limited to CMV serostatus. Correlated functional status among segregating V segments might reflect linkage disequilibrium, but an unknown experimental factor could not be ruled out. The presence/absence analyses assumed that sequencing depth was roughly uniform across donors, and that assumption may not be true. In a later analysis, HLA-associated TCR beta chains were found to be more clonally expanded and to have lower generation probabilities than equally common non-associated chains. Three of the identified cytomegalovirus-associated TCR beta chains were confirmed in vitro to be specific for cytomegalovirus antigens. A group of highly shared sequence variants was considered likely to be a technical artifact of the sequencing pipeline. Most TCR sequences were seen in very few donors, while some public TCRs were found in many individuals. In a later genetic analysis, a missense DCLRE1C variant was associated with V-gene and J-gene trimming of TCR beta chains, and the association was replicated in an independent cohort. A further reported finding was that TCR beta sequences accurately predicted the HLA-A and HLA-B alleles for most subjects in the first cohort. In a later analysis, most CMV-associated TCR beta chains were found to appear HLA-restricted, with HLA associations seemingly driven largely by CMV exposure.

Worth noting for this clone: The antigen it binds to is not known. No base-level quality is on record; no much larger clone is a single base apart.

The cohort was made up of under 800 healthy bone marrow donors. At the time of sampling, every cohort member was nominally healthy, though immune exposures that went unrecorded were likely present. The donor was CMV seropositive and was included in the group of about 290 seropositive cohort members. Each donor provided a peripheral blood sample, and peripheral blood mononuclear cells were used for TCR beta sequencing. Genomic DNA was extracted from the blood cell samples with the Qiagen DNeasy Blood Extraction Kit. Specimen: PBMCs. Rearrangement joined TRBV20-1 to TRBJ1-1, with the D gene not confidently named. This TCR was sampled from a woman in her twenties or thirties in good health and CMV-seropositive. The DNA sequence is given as TGCAGTGCCGGGAGGGCTTTCTTT. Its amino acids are CSAGRAFF.